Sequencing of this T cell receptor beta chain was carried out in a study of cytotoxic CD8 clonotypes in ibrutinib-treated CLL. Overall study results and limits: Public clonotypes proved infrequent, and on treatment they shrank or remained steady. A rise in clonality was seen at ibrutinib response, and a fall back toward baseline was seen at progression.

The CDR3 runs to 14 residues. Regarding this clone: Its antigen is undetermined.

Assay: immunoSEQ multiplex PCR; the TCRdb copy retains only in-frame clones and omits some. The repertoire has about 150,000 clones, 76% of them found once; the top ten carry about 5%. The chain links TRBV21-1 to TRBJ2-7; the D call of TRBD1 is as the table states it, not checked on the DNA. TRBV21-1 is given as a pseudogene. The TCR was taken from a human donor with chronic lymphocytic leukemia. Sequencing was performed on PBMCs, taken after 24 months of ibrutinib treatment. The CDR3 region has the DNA TGTGCCAGCAGCAAACGGGGGACAGGGTTCGAGCAGTACTTC. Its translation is CASSKRGTGFEQYF.